The table lists the clone carrying this T cell receptor beta chain with many counts. This entry comes from a study of beta chain features in type 1 diabetes. Expressed TCRB transcripts were sequenced because the entire RNA isolate underwent reverse transcription. Some clones are missing from TCRdb's copy, which holds only in-frame ones; the method was immunoSEQ multiplex PCR. The data hold 250,000 to 400,000 clones, with 14% observed a single time. Germline V gene lookup returns CDR1 LNHDA and CDR2 SQIVND (reference sequence). V was pared by 5 bases and J by 11 bases, with 3 bases of the junction left unmatched. The CDR3 has 11 residues.

The sequencing sample was made of central memory CD4+ T cells from blood. The chain links TRBV19 to TRBJ2-1; 7 bases map to TRBD1. This clonotype was obtained from a man aged 25 to 40 in good health. The CDR3 bases are TGTGCCAGTAGTCCGGGACAGAAGCAGTTCTTC. It codes for CASSPGQKQFF.